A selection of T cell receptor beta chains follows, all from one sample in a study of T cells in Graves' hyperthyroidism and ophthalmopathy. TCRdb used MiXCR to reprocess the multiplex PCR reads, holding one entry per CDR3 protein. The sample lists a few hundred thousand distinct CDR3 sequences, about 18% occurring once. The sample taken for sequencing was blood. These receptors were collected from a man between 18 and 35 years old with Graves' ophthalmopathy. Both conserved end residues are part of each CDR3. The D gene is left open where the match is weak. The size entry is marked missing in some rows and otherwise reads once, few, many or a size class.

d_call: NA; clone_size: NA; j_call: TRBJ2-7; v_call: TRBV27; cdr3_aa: CASSTPSRASYEQYF; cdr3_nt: TGTGCCAGCAGTACACCGAGCCGAGCCTCCTACGAGCAGTACTTC
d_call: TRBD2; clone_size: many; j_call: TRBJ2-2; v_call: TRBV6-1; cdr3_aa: CASSELADTGELFF; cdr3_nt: TGTGCCAGCAGTGAACTAGCGGACACCGGGGAGCTGTTTTTT
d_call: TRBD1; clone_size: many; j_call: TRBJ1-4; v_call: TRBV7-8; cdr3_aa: CASSHTTGLNEKLFF; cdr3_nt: TGTGCCAGCAGCCACACGACAGGGCTTAATGAAAAACTGTTTTTT
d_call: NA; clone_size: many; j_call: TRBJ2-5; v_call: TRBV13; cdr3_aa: CASSLAALAFETQYF; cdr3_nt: TGTGCCAGCAGCTTAGCGGCACTAGCTTTCGAGACCCAGTACTTC
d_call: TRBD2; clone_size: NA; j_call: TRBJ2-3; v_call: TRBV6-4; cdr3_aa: CASRTPSGGITDTQYF; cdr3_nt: TGTGCCAGCAGGACCCCTAGCGGGGGGATCACAGATACGCAGTATTTT
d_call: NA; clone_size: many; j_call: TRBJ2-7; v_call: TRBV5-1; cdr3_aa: CASSPATAHEQYF; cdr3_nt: TGCGCCAGCAGCCCCGCGACAGCCCACGAGCAGTACTTC
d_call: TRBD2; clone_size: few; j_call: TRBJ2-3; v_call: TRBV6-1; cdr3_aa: CASSETLAGGPTDTQYF; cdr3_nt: TGTGCCAGCAGTGAAACCCTAGCGGGGGGGCCCACAGATACGCAGTATTTT
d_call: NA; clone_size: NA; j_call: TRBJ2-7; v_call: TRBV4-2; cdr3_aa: CASSQDRGVREQYF; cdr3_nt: TGTGCCAGCAGCCAAGATAGGGGGGTGCGAGAGCAGTACTTC
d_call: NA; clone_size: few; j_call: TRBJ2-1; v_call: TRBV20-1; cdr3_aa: CSARFGDPYNEQFF; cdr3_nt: TGCAGTGCTAGATTTGGGGACCCCTACAATGAGCAGTTCTTC
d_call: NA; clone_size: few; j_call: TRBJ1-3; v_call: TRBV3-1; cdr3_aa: CASSQFLEAGNTIYF; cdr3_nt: TGTGCCAGCAGCCAATTCCTGGAGGCGGGAAACACCATATATTTT
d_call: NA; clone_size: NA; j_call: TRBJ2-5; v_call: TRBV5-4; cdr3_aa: CASSLDRGSETQYF; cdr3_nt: TGTGCCAGCAGCTTGGATAGGGGGTCAGAGACCCAGTACTTC
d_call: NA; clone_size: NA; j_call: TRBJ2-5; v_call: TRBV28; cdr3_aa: CASSLRTRIETQYF; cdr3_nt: TGTGCCAGCAGCCTACGTACTCGAATCGAGACCCAGTACTTC
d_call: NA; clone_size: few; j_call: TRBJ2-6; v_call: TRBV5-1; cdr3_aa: CASSPAVGSGANVLTF; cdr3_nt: TGCGCCAGCAGCCCCGCCGTGGGTTCTGGGGCCAACGTCCTGACTTTC
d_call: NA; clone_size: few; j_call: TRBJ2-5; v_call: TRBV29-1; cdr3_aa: CSVEPELQETQYF; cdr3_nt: TGCAGCGTTGAACCAGAGTTGCAAGAGACCCAGTACTTC
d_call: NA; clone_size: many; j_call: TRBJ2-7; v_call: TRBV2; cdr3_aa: CASSEGTPSYEQYF; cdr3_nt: TGTGCCAGCAGTGAGGGGACACCCTCCTACGAGCAGTACTTC
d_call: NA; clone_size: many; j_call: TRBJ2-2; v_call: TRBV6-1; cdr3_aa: CASSEGWGPMNTGELFF; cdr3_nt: TGTGCCAGCAGTGAGGGTTGGGGACCCATGAACACCGGGGAGCTGTTTTTT
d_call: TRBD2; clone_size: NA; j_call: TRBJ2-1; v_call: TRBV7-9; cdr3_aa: CASSWVAGRENHNEQFF; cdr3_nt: TGTGCCAGCAGCTGGGTAGCGGGGAGGGAGAACCACAATGAGCAGTTCTTC
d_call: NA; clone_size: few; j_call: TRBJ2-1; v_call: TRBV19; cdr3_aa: CASSMDRWNEQFF; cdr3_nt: TGTGCCAGTAGTATGGACCGTTGGAATGAGCAGTTCTTC
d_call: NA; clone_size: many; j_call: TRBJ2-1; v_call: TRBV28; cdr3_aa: CASSLVPAVPPSNEQFF; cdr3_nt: TGTGCCAGCAGTTTAGTCCCCGCAGTACCCCCCTCCAATGAGCAGTTCTTC
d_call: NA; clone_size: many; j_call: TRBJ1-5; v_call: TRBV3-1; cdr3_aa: CASSQGAGGPQHF; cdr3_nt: TGTGCCAGCAGCCAAGGAGCGGGAGGCCCCCAGCATTTT
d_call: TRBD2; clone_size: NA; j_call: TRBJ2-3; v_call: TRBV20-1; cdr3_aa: CSPRAGAPTDTQYF; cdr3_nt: TGCAGTCCACGAGCGGGGGCCCCCACAGATACGCAGTATTTT
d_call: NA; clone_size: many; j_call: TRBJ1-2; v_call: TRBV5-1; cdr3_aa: CASSVQGGDGYTF; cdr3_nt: TGCGCCAGCAGCGTACAGGGAGGGGATGGCTACACCTTC
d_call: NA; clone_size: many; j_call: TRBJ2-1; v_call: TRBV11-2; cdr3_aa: CASSPQVWSYNEQFF; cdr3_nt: TGTGCCAGCAGCCCCCAGGTTTGGTCCTACAATGAGCAGTTCTTC
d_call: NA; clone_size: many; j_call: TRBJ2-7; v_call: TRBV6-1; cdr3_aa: CASTGGAGHEQYF; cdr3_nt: TGTGCCAGCACTGGGGGGGCAGGGCACGAGCAGTACTTC
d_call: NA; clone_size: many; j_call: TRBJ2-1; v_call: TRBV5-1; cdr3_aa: CASSPLVGGTNEQFF; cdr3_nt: TGCGCCAGCAGTCCCCTTGTCGGGGGAACAAATGAGCAGTTCTTC
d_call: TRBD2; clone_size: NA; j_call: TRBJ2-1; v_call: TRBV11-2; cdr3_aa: CASSLHSGGRGEQFF; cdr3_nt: TGTGCCAGCAGCTTACATAGCGGGGGGCGGGGTGAGCAGTTCTTC
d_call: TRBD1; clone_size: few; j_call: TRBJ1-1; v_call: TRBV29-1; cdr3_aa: CSGTGTGNTEAFF; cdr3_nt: TGCAGCGGTACCGGGACAGGGAACACTGAAGCTTTCTTT
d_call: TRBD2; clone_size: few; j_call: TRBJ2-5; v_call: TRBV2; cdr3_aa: CASSWTSGGAQETQYF; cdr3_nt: TGTGCCAGCAGTTGGACTAGCGGGGGGGCCCAAGAGACCCAGTACTTC
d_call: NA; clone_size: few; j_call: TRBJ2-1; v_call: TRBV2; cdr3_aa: CASSLGTGEVQNEQFF; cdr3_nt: TGTGCCAGCAGCCTAGGGACTGGAGAAGTCCAAAATGAGCAGTTCTTC
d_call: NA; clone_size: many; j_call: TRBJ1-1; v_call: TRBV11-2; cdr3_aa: CASSRGAANTEAFF; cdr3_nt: TGTGCCAGCAGCCGTGGGGCAGCGAACACTGAAGCTTTCTTT
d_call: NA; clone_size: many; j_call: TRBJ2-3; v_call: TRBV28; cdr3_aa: CASIGDTDTQYF; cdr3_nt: TGTGCCAGCATAGGTGACACAGATACGCAGTATTTT
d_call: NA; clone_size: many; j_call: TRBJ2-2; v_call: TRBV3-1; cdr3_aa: CASSQSSGELFF; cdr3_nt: TGTGCCAGCAGCCAATCATCCGGGGAGCTGTTTTTT
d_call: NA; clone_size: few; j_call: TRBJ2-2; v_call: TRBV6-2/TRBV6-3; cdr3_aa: CASSYPKDYTGELFF; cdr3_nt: TGTGCCAGCAGTTACCCGAAGGATTACACCGGGGAGCTGTTTTTT
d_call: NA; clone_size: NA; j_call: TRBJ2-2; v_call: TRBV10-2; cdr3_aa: CATVAVGTGELFF; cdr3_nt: TGCGCCACCGTTGCCGTGGGCACCGGGGAGCTGTTTTTT
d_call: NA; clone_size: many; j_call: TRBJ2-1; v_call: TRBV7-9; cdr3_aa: CASSYSKDEQFF; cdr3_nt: TGTGCCAGCAGCTACAGTAAGGATGAGCAGTTCTTC
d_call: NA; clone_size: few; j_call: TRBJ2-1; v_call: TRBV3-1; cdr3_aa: CASSYGPLWFF; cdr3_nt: TGTGCCAGCAGCTATGGACCTTTATGGTTCTTC
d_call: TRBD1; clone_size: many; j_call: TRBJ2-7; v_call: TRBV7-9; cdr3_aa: CASSIPGQGNNEQYF; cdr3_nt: TGTGCCAGCAGCATCCCGGGACAGGGTAACAACGAGCAGTACTTC
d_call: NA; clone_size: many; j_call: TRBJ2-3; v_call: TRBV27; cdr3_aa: CASSLRTSTDTQYF; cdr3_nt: TGTGCCAGCAGTTTAAGGACTAGCACAGATACGCAGTATTTT
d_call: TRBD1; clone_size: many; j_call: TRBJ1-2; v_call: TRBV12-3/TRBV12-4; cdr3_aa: CASSFIGQVDRKGYTF; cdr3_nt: TGTGCCAGCAGTTTCATCGGACAGGTAGATCGTAAAGGCTACACCTTC
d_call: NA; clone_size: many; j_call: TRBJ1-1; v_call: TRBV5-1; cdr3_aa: CASSLGVLGLNTEAFF; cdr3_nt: TGCGCCAGCAGCTTGGGGGTTTTGGGCTTGAACACTGAAGCTTTCTTT
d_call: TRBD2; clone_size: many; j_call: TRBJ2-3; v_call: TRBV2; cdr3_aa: CASARLTSGGSDTQYF; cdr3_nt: TGTGCCAGCGCGAGACTGACTAGCGGGGGATCAGATACGCAGTATTTT
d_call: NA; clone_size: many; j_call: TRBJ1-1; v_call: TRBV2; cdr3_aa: CASMWYTEAFF; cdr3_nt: TGTGCCAGCATGTGGTACACTGAAGCTTTCTTT
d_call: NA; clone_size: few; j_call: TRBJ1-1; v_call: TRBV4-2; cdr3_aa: CASSQDVQSNTEAFF; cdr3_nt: TGTGCCAGCAGCCAAGATGTGCAGTCGAACACTGAAGCTTTCTTT
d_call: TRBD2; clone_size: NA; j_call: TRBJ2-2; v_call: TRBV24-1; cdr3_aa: CATSREVTGELFF; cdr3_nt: TGTGCCACCAGCCGGGAGGTCACCGGGGAGCTGTTTTTT
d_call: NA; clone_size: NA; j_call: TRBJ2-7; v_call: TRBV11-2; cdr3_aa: CASSLSAGKTYEQYF; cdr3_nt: TGTGCCAGCAGCTTATCGGCCGGGAAAACCTACGAGCAGTACTTC
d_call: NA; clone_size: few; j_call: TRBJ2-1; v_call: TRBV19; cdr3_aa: CASSSQGLSSYNEQFF; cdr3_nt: TGTGCCAGTAGTTCCCAGGGTCTCAGCTCCTACAATGAGCAGTTCTTC
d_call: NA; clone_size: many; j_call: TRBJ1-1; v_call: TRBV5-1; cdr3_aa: CASSSNRGAEGTEAFF; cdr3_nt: TGCGCCAGCAGCTCGAACCGGGGGGCGGAGGGCACTGAAGCTTTCTTT
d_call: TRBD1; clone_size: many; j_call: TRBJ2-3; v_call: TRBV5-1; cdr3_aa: CASSFTGGTQYF; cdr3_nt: TGCGCCAGCAGCTTCACAGGGGGTACGCAGTATTTT